Below, 16 T cell receptor beta chains from the same sample are listed, as sequenced in a study of CD8 T cells in Susac syndrome. Random hexamers served to reverse transcribe roughly 0.45 to 1 ug RNA. MiXCR, run by TCRdb on the immunoSEQ multiplex PCR reads, gives a single entry per CDR3 protein. The sample has approximately 80,000 distinct CDR3 sequences; less than 95% are singletons. Source material: CD8+ T cells from PBMCs. Every receptor here comes from a human donor with Susac syndrome.

V is TRBV14 and J is TRBJ1-2; perhaps TRBD1 as D (5 bases). This CDR3 is built from 15 residues. V lost 1 base, J lost 4 bases, and 13 bases lay in between. Germline assignment: CDR1 SGHDN and CDR2 FVKESK. The CDR3 region has the DNA TGTGCCAGCAGCCAAGCCGGGACCCGGGCCTATGGCTACACCTTC. Translation gives CASSQAGTRAYGYTF.

V is TRBV11-2 and J is TRBJ2-1; 11 bases match TRBD2. CDR3 length: 16 amino acids. The germline gives CDR1 SGHAT, CDR2 FQNNGV. J gave up 4 bases and V 4 bases, and 6 bases lay outside the gene matches. CDR3 nucleotides: TGTGCCAGCAGCTCCCGGACTAGCGGGTTATACAATGAGCAGTTCTTC. It encodes CASSSRTSGLYNEQFF.

This clonotype occurred a few times. The chain carries TRBV27 and TRBJ1-1; D might be TRBD1 (5 bases). Germline CDR1 reads MNHEY; CDR2 reads SMNVEV (reference sequence). The V and J ends lost 8 bases and 5 bases respectively, with 9 bases between them. CDR3 size: 11 residues. The CDR3 region is CASRTGTEAFF. For the CDR3, the DNA is TGTGCCAGCCGCACAGGAACTGAAGCTTTCTTT.

This clonotype was picked up a small number of times. The chain uses TRBV27 and TRBJ2-7, with no clear D. The CDR3 consists of 11 residues. V dropped 5 bases and J dropped 6 bases, with 8 bases sitting between them. The germline V gene has CDR1 MNHEY and CDR2 SMNVEV (reference sequence). The CDR3 sequence: CASSAGGEQYF. In nucleotides, the CDR3 is TGTGCCAGCAGTGCCGGCGGCGAGCAGTACTTC.

The CDR3 DNA sequence: TGCAGTGCAAGGGCGGACACCGGGGAGCTGTTTTTT. Its translation is CSARADTGELFF. The chain has TRBV20-1 and TRBJ2-2; no clear D gene. Germline V lookup: CDR1 DFQATT, CDR2 SNEGSKA (reference sequence). Trimming left V 6 bases short and J 3 bases short, with 8 bases between. This CDR3 contains 12 residues.

The chain employs TRBV9 and TRBJ2-3, with no clear D. The V end lost 0 bases, the J end lost 4 bases, and 3 bases lay between the germline ends. This CDR3 has 12 amino acids. The V gene's germline CDR1 is SGDLS and CDR2 YYNGEE. This CDR3 reads CASSVASDTQYF. The CDR3 bases are TGTGCCAGCAGCGTAGCGTCAGATACGCAGTATTTT.

A note on this clonotype: At one boundary the junction diverges from the germline segment, which might be a read error. This chain uses TRBV29-1 with TRBJ1-2; tentatively, D is TRBD1 (5 bases). CDR3 length: 13 amino acids. Germline V gene lookup returns CDR1 SQVTM and CDR2 ANQGSEA. The CDR3 nucleotides read TGCAGCGTCGAAGTTCGCAGGGCGGATGGCTACACCTTC. It yields the protein CSVEVRRADGYTF.

The gene calls are TRBV11-2 and TRBJ2-1, with 7 bases identical to TRBD1. The CDR3 is 16 amino acids. The junction had 4 bases not matched to a gene; V was cut back by 0 bases and J by 2 bases. Germline V gene sequence: CDR1 SGHAT, CDR2 FQNNGV. CDR3 sequence (DNA): TGTGCCAGCAGCTTAGATCAGGACAGGCCCTACAATGAGCAGTTCTTC. As protein: CASSLDQDRPYNEQFF.

This clonotype was recorded once. For the CDR3, the DNA is TGTGCCAGCAGCACAGTTAGTCGGGTTAACTATGGCTACACCTTC. Translating gives CASSTVSRVNYGYTF. The V call is TRBV11-2, the J call TRBJ1-2; D unresolved. V gave up 5 bases and J gave up 1 base, with 14 bases separating them. CDR3 length: 15 amino acids. The V gene's germline CDR1 is SGHAT and CDR2 FQNNGV.

The chain employs TRBV9 and TRBJ2-7; no clear D gene. Germline CDR1 is SGDLS and CDR2 is YYNGEE. This CDR3 has 14 amino acids. With 4 bases removed from V and 5 bases from J, the gap between germline ends came to 16 bases. CDR3 loop: CASSPDKGWNEQYF. CDR3 DNA: TGTGCCAGCAGCCCTGACAAGGGATGGAACGAGCAGTACTTC.

The chain is built from TRBV21-1 and TRBJ1-1. TRBV21-1 is recorded as a pseudogene. The length of the CDR3 is 15 residues. The CDR3 reads CASSVNRALNTEAFF. In nucleotides, the CDR3 is TGTGCCAGCAGCGTCAACAGGGCCCTGAACACTGAAGCTTTCTTT.

V usage is TRBV2 and J usage is TRBJ1-6; no clear D gene. V dropped 4 bases and J dropped 8 bases, with 9 bases sitting between them. The CDR3 consists of 13 residues. Per the germline V gene, CDR1 is SNHLY and CDR2 is FYNNEI. The CDR3: CASSGRPDSPLHF. DNA for the CDR3: TGTGCCAGCAGTGGGAGACCAGATTCACCCCTCCACTTT.

This chain connects TRBV9 to TRBJ1-5, with a possible D match to TRBD1 (5 bases). Trimming left V 1 base short and J 4 bases short, with 6 bases between. CDR3 length: 13 residues. Germline CDR1 is SGDLS and CDR2 is YYNGEE. The CDR3 protein is CASSVKGNQPQHF. The DNA of the CDR3 is TGTGCCAGCAGCGTAAAGGGGAATCAGCCCCAGCATTTT.

The J gene is TRBJ2-7, the V gene TRBV29-1, with D perhaps TRBD2 (5 bases). This CDR3 contains 13 residues. Trimming cost V 6 bases and J 5 bases, with 17 bases left between them. Per the germline V gene, CDR1 is SQVTM and CDR2 is ANQGSEA. CDR3: CSVLFGVLDEQYF. As DNA, the CDR3 is TGCAGCGTCCTCTTCGGGGTTCTCGACGAGCAGTACTTC.

This clonotype has a single count. This chain links TRBV12-3 or TRBV12-4 with TRBJ2-7; D is undetermined. V dropped 8 bases and J dropped 3 bases, with 11 bases sitting between them. This CDR3 contains 12 residues. The CDR3 reads CASAGHYYEQYF. CDR3 DNA sequence: TGTGCCAGCGCCGGTCACTACTACGAGCAGTACTTC.

This clonotype showed up just once. The junction differs from germline at one of its ends, possibly a read error. V is TRBV20-1 and J is TRBJ1-1, with D unclear. The CDR3 is made up of 10 amino acids. Germline-derived CDR1 and CDR2 are DFQATT and SNEGSKA (reference sequence). DNA of the CDR3: TGCAGTGCCAGAGGGACTGAAGCTTTCTTT. This translates into CSARGTEAFF.